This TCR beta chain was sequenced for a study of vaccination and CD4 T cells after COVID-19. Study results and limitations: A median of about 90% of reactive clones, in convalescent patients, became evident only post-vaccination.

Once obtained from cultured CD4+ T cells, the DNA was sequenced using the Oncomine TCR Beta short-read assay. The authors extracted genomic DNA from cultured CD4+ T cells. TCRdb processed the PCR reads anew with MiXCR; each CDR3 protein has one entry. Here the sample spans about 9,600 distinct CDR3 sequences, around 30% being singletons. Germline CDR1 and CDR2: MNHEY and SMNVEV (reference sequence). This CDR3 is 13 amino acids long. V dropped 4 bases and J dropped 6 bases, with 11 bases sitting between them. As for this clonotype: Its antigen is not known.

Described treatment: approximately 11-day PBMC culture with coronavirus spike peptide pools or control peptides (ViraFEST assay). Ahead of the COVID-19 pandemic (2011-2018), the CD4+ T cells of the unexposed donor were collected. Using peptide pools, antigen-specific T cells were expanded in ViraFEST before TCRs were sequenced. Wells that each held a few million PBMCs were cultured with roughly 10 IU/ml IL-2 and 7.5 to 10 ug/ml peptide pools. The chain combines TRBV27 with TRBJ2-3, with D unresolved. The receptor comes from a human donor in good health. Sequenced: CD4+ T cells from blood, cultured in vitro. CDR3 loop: CASSYHYGDTQYF. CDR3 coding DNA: TGTGCCAGCAGTTATCATTATGGGGATACGCAGTATTTT.